The subject of this entry is one TCR beta chain. This entry comes from a study of blood T cells in healthy people across ages. Alongside a J-beta primer mix, a sample-barcoded 5' primer served in a second PCR lasting about 7 to 12 cycles. Via MiXCR, TCRdb re-called the 5' RACE reads, giving one row per CDR3 protein. This sample has 800,000 to 950,000 distinct CDR3 sequences; roughly 28% occur once, and the top ten carry roughly a tenth. Germline CDR1 and CDR2: SGHRS and YFSETQ. V shed 2 bases and J 8 bases; nucleotides not matched to a gene: 7. The CDR3 runs to 15 residues. These data are also associated with another study on T cells of mothers and their children.

The sequence derives from a woman aged 40 to 50 in good health. The sample consisted of blood. This chain joins TRBV5-1 and TRBJ1-4; 9 nucleotides line up with TRBD1. For the CDR3, the DNA is TGCGCCAGCAGCTTCTCGACAGGGGGAGGAGAAAAACTGTTTTTT. It encodes CASSFSTGGGEKLFF.